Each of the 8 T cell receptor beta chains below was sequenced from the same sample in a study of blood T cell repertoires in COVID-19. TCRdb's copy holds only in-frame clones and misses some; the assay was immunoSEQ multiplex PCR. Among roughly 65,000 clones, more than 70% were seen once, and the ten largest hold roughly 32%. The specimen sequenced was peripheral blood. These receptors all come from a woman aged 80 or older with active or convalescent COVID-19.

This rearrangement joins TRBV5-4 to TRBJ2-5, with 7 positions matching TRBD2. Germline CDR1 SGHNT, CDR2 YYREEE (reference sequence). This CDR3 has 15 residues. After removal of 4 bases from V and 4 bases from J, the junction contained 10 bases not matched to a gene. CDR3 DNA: TGTGCCAGCAGCCACATTTCGGAGCGGGGAGAGACCCAGTACTTC. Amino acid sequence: CASSHISERGETQYF.

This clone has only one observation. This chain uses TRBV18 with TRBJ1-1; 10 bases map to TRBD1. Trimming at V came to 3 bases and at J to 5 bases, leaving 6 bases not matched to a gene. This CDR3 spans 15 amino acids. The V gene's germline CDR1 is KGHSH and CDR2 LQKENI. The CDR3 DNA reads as TGTGCCAGCTCACCTACCGGACAGGGGGAAACTGAAGCTTTCTTT. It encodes CASSPTGQGETEAFF.

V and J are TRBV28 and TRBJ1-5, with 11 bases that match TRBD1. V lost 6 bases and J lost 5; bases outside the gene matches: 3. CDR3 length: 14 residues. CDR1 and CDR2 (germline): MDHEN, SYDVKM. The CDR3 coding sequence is TGTGCCAGCAGCCTGGGACAGGGGGATCAGCCCCAGCATTTT. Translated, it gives CASSLGQGDQPQHF.

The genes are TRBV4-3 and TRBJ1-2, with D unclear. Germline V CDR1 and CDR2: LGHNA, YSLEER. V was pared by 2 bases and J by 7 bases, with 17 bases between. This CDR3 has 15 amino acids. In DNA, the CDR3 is TGCGCCAGCAGCCAATACCCTATGGGGAGAGCTGGCTACACCTTC. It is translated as CASSQYPMGRAGYTF.

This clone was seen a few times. The CDR3 sequence is CASSLEASYNGYTF. CDR3 in DNA: TGTGCCAGCAGTTTAGAGGCCAGCTACAATGGCTACACCTTC. The V and J genes are TRBV28 and TRBJ1-2, with D uncertain. Trimming pared 2 bases from V and 6 bases from J, leaving 13 bases between. CDR3 length equals 14 residues. CDR1 MDHEN and CDR2 SYDVKM come from the germline V gene.

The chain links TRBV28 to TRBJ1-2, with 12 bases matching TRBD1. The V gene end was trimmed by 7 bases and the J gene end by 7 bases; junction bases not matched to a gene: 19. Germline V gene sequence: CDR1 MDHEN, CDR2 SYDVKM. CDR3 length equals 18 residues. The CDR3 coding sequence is TGTGCCAGCATCCCTCCCCCGGGACAGGGGGCCCCAGGGGGTGGCTACACCTTC. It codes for CASIPPPGQGAPGGGYTF.

The CDR3 protein is CASSLRQGANTEAFF. CDR3 DNA: TGTGCCAGCAGCCTCCGACAGGGGGCAAACACTGAAGCTTTCTTT. This chain links TRBV5-4 with TRBJ1-1, with 10 nucleotides matching TRBD1. V trimming: 4 bases; J trimming: 2 bases; junction bases outside the gene matches: 5. CDR3 length equals 15 residues. Germline CDR1 reads SGHNT; CDR2 reads YYREEE (reference sequence).

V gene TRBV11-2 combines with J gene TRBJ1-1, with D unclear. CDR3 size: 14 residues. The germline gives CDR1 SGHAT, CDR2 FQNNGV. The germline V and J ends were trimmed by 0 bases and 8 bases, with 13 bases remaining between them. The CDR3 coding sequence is TGTGCCAGCAGCTTAGAAAACCGAAACTGGGAAGCTTTCTTT. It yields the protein CASSLENRNWEAFF.